Given below is one T cell receptor (beta chain) in context. The antigen is not known. V was clipped by 0 bases and J by 4 bases; unmatched bases: 4. The CDR3 consists of 15 residues. The germline V gene encodes CDR1 SGHRS and CDR2 YFSETQ. TCRdb reanalysed the 5' RACE reads using MiXCR and keeps one entry per CDR3 protein. Of hundreds of thousands of distinct CDR3 sequences in the sample, roughly 7.5% are singletons; the top ten hold 15% to 20%. This sample was included in a study of T cells after yellow fever vaccination. The study, taken as a whole, reports: Of the clonotypes, a small share occurred in both CD4 and CD8 compartments. After the booster, 96% of CD4 and about nine tenths of CD8 primary-response clones were re-detected.

This TCR was sampled from a man younger than 35 who received the YFV17D yellow fever vaccine. The chain has TRBV5-1 and TRBJ2-5; 9 nucleotides line up with TRBD1. This specimen was PBMCs, taken 45 days after the first yellow fever vaccination. This chain's CDR3 is CASSLDTGGRETQYF. The CDR3 region has the DNA TGCGCCAGCAGCTTGGATACAGGGGGCAGAGAGACCCAGTACTTC.